This entry describes one T cell receptor (beta chain). This clonotype was seen a handful of times. Its antigen is unknown. Nothing much larger sits one base from this clone, and base qualities are not available. Preparation of the library involved RT-PCR. The run used an Illumina HiSeq 2500. TCRdb trimmed the raw reads at Q25, called clones with MiXCR and kept productive beta chains. When rows share a CDR3 protein, they turn into one entry using the most common DNA and genes. For this sample there are 250,000 to 350,000 distinct CDR3 sequences; about 20% appear just once. The top ten hold approximately 10% of the sample. The data belong to a study of response to subunit inactivated influenza vaccine (dated by TCRdb to between 2017 and 2018). Regarding the research as a whole: To follow how T cells responded to a trivalent subunit inactivated influenza vaccine, the researchers relied on deep quantitative profiling of the T cell receptor repertoire. Here is what the overall study found, with its caveats: The authors suggested that each seasonal influenza vaccination may recruit only a limited number of new T cells.

V and J are truncated by 6 bases and 5 bases respectively, leaving an intervening sequence of 22 bases. Reading from cysteine to phenylalanine, the CDR3 counts 16 amino acids. Kept here is only the CDR3 DNA, which spans 48 bases and is read in frame from base 1. CDR1 and CDR2, per the germline V gene (reference sequence), are LNHDA and SQIVND. Here the sequenced sample was PBMCs from blood, taken approximately 20 months after vaccination. The sequence was obtained from a man aged 45-69 years who received an inactivated influenza vaccine. Donor details come from another sample of the same person, matched by shared clones. The V gene is TRBV19 and the J gene is TRBJ1-2, with TRBD1 tentatively as D gene (6 bases match). The CDR3 sequence is CASRRLVGGRAYGYTF. The sequenced DNA: TGTGCCAGTAGACGCCTTGTCGGGGGCAGGGCTTATGGCTACACCTTC.